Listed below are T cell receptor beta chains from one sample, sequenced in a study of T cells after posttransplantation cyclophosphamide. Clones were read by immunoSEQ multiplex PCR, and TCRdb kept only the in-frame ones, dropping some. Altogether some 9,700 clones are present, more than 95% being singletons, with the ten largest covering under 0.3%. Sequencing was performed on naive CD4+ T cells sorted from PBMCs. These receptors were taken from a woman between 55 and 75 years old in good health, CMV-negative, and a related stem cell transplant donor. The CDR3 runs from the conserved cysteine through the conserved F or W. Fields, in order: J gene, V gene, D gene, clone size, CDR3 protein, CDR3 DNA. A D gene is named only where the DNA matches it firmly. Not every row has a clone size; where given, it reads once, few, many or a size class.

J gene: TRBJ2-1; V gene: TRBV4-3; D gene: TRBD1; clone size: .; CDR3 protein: CASSQEAGTGKYEQFF; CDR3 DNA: TGCGCCAGCAGCCAAGAGGCGGGGACAGGGAAGTATGAGCAGTTCTTC
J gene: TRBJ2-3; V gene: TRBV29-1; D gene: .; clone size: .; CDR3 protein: CSVGVAGDTQYF; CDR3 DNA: TGCAGCGTTGGTGTGGCGGGGGATACGCAGTATTTT
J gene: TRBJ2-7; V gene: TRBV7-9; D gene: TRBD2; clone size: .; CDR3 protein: CASSGSGRDYEQYF; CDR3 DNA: TGTGCCAGCAGCGGTAGCGGGAGGGACTACGAGCAGTACTTC
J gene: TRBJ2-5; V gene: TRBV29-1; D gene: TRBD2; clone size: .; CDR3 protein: CSVEPFGRQETQYF; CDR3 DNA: TGCAGCGTTGAACCCTTCGGGAGGCAAGAGACCCAGTACTTC
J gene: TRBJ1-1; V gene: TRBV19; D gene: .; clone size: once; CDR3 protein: CASSSLRGNTEAFF; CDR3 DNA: TGTGCCAGTAGTTCGCTTCGGGGAAACACTGAAGCTTTCTTT
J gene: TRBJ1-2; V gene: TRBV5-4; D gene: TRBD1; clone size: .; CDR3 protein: CASSTPTGNNYGYTF; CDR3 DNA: TGTGCCAGCAGCACCCCGACAGGGAATAACTATGGCTACACCTTC
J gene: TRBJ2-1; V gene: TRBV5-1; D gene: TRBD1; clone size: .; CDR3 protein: CASSRDRGDNEQFF; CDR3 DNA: TGCGCCAGCAGCCGGGACAGGGGGGACAATGAGCAGTTCTTC
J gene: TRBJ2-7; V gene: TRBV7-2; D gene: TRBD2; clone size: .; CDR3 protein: CASSFASGGPLEQYF; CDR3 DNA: TGTGCCAGCAGCTTTGCTAGCGGAGGACCCCTCGAGCAGTACTTC
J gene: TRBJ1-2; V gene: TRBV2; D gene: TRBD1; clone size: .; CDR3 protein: CASSETLQGAYYGYTF; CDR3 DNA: TGTGCCAGCAGTGAAACCTTACAGGGGGCTTACTATGGCTACACCTTC
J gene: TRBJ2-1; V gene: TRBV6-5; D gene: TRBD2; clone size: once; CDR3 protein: CASSVGRGSVQFF; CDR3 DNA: TGTGCCAGCTCCGTAGGGAGGGGAAGCGTGCAGTTCTTC
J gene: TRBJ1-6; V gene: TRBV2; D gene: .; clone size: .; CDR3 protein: CASSGDTAGDSPLHF; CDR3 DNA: TGTGCCAGCAGTGGTGATACAGCGGGCGATTCACCCCTCCACTTT
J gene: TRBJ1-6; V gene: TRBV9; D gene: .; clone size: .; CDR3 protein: CASSPRQNYNSPLHF; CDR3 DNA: TGTGCCAGCAGCCCTCGACAGAATTATAATTCACCCCTCCACTTT
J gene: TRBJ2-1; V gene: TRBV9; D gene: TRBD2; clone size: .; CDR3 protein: CASSRAASGRYDEQFF; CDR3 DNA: TGTGCCAGCAGCCGAGCGGCAAGCGGGAGATACGATGAGCAGTTCTTC
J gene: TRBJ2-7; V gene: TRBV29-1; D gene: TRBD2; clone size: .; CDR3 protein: CSALGPLAGTSYEQYF; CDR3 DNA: TGCAGCGCCCTCGGGCCTCTAGCGGGAACCTCCTACGAGCAGTACTTC
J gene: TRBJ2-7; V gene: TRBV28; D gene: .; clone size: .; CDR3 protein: CASSLIGGRSLPYEQYF; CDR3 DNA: TGTGCCAGCAGTTTAATTGGGGGCAGGTCACTCCCCTACGAGCAGTACTTC
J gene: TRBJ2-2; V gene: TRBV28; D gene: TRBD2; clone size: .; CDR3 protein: CASTKYRAAGGRGSGELFF; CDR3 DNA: TGTGCCAGCACCAAGTACAGGGCGGCGGGGGGGCGAGGCTCCGGGGAGCTGTTTTTT
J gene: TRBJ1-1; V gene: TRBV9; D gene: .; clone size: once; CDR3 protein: CASSVVPSGGTEAFF; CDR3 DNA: TGTGCCAGCAGCGTAGTCCCCTCTGGAGGCACTGAAGCTTTCTTT
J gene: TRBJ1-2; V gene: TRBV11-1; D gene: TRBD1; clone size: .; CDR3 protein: CASSHPGTASIYGYTF; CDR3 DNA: TGTGCCAGCAGCCACCCCGGGACAGCCTCTATCTATGGCTACACCTTC
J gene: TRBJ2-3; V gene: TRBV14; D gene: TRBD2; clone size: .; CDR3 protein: CASSLLAGNKTDTQYF; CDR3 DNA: TGTGCCAGCAGCCTTCTAGCGGGGAACAAAACAGATACGCAGTATTTT
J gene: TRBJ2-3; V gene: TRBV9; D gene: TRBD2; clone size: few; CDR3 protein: CASSVATAGGYTDTQYF; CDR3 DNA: TGTGCCAGCAGCGTAGCTACCGCGGGGGGATACACAGATACGCAGTATTTT
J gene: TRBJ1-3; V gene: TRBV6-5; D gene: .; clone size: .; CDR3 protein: CASSYLGTSGNTIYF; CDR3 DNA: TGTGCCAGCAGTTACTTGGGCACCTCTGGAAACACCATATATTTT
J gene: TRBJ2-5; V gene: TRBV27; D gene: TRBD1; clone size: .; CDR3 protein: CASSSVRGTGRETQYF; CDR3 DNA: TGTGCCAGCAGTTCTGTTCGAGGGACAGGGAGAGAGACCCAGTACTTC
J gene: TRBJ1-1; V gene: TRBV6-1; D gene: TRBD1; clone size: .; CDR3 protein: CASSVSWTGPNTEAFF; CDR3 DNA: TGTGCCAGCAGTGTTTCCTGGACAGGCCCGAACACTGAAGCTTTCTTT
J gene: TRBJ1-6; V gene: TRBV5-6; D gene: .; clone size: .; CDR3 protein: CASSLDITNSPLHF; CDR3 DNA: TGTGCCAGCAGCTTGGACATCACTAATTCACCCCTCCACTTT
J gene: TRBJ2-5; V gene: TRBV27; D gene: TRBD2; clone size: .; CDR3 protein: CSGEGTQYF; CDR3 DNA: TGTTCCGGGGAGGGGACCCAGTACTTC
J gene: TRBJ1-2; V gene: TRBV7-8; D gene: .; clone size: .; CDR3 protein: CASSLRGTRGYTF; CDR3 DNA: TGTGCCAGCAGCTTAAGGGGGACGAGAGGCTACACCTTC
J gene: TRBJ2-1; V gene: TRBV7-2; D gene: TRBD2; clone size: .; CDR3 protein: CASSPGLAGEQFF; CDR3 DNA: TGTGCCAGCAGCCCGGGACTAGCGGGGGAGCAGTTCTTC
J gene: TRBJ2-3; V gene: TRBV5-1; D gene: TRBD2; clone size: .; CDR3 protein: CASSLRGVGTDTQYF; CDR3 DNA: TGCGCCAGCAGCTTGCGGGGGGTAGGGACAGATACGCAGTATTTT
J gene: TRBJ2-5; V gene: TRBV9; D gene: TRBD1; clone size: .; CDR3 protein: CASSAGQGTLETQYF; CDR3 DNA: TGTGCCAGCAGCGCAGGACAGGGGACTCTGGAGACCCAGTACTTC
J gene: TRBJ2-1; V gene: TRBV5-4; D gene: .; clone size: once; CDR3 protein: CASSLMAGAHNEQFF; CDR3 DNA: TGTGCCAGCAGCTTGATGGCGGGGGCCCACAATGAGCAGTTCTTC
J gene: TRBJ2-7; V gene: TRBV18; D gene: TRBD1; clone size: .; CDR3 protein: CASSPRTGIFYEQYF; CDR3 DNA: TGTGCCAGCTCTCCTAGGACAGGGATCTTCTACGAGCAGTACTTC
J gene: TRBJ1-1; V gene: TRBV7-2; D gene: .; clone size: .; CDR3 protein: CASSSDRSNTEAFF; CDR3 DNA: TGTGCCAGCAGCTCTGACAGGTCGAACACTGAAGCTTTCTTT
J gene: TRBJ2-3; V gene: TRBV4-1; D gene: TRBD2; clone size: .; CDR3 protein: CASSQVAGTTDTQYF; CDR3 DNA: TGCGCCAGCAGCCAAGTAGCGGGAACGACAGATACGCAGTATTTT
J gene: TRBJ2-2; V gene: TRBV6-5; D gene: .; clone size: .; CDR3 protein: CASSRIGVVGELFF; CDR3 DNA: TGTGCCAGCAGCCGGATCGGAGTAGTCGGGGAGCTGTTTTTT
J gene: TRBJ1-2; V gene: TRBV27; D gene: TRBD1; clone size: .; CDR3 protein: CASRGTGGIDYGYTF; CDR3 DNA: TGTGCCAGCAGAGGGACAGGGGGCATCGACTATGGCTACACCTTC
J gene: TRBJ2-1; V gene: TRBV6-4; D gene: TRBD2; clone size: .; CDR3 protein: CASSGLAGNNEQFF; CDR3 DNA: TGTGCCAGCAGTGGACTAGCGGGAAACAATGAGCAGTTCTTC
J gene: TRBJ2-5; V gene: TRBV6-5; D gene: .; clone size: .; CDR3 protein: CASTPNGAAPGAQYF; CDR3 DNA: TGTGCCAGCACCCCGAACGGTGCAGCGCCAGGGGCCCAGTACTTC
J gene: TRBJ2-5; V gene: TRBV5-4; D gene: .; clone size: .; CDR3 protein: CAYRRVAVQETQYF; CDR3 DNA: TGTGCCTACCGGAGGGTAGCGGTGCAAGAGACCCAGTACTTC
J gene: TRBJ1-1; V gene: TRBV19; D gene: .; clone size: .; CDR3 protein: CASSVRQGIQNTEAFF; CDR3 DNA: TGTGCCAGTAGTGTAAGGCAGGGGATACAGAACACTGAAGCTTTCTTT
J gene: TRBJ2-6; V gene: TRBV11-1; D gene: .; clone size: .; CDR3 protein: CASSLTAWASGANVLTF; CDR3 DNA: TGTGCCAGCAGCTTAACGGCGTGGGCCTCTGGGGCCAACGTCCTGACTTTC
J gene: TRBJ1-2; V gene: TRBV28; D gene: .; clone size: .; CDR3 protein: CASSLRPGGVYGYTF; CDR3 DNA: TGTGCCAGCAGTTTACGGCCGGGGGGCGTCTATGGCTACACCTTC
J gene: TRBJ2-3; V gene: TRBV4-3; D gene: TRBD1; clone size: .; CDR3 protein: CASSRATGGPSTDTQYF; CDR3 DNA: TGCGCCAGCAGCCGCGCGACAGGGGGCCCTAGCACAGATACGCAGTATTTT
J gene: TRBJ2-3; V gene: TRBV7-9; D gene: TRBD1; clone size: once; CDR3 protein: CASSRDRGRGDTQYF; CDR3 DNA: TGTGCCAGCAGCCGTGACAGGGGGCGGGGGGATACGCAGTATTTT
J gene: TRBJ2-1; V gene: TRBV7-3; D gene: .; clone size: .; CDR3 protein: CASSLSRNNEQFF; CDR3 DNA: TGTGCCAGCAGCTTAAGCAGGAACAATGAGCAGTTCTTC
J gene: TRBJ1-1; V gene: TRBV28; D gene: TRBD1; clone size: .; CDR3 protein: CASSAPRDRSGVTEAFF; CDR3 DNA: TGTGCCAGCAGTGCCCCGAGGGACAGGTCGGGTGTGACTGAAGCTTTCTTT
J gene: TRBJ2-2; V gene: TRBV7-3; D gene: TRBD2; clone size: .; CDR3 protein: CASRGDTGELFF; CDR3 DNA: TGCGCCAGCCGGGGGGACACCGGGGAGCTGTTTTTT
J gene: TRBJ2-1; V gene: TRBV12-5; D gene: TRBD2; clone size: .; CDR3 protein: CASGAGLAGVRGNEQFF; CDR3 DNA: TGTGCTAGTGGAGCGGGGCTAGCGGGAGTGCGTGGGAATGAGCAGTTCTTC
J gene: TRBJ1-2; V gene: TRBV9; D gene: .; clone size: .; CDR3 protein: CASSVDINYGYTF; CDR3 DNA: TGTGCCAGCAGCGTAGATATCAACTATGGCTACACCTTC
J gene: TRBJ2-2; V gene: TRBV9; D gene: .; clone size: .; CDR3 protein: CASSPVGGTNTGELFF; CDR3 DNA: TGTGCCAGCAGCCCCGTCGGGGGTACGAACACCGGGGAGCTGTTTTTT
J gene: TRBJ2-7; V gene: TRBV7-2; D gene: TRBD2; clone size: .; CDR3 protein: CASSLVTSGRAAREQYF; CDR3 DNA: TGTGCCAGCAGCTTAGTTACTAGCGGGAGGGCCGCACGTGAGCAGTACTTC
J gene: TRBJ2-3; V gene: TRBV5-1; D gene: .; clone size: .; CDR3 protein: CASRTTSHLALSTDTQYF; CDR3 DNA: TGCGCCAGCAGGACCACCTCACACCTAGCCCTGAGCACAGATACGCAGTATTTT
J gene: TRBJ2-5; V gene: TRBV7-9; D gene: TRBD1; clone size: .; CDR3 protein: CASSSGRDRQETQYF; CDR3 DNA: TGTGCCAGCAGCTCAGGGCGGGACAGGCAAGAGACCCAGTACTTC
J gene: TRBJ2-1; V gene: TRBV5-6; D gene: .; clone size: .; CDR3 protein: CASSLALGRSSDEQFF; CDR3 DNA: TGTGCCAGCAGCTTGGCTTTAGGTCGGAGTTCGGATGAGCAGTTCTTC
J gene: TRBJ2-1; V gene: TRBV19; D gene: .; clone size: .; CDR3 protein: CASRTSGNEQFF; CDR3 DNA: TGTGCCAGTAGGACTAGTGGGAATGAGCAGTTCTTC
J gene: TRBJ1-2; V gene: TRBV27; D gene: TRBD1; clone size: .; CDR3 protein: CASSLVGRGPYGYTF; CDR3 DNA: TGTGCCAGCAGTTTAGTTGGCAGGGGGCCTTATGGCTACACCTTC
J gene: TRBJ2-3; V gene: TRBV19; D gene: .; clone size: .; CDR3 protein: CASSIEGPSTDTQYF; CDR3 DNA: TGTGCCAGTAGTATAGAGGGGCCGAGCACAGATACGCAGTATTTT
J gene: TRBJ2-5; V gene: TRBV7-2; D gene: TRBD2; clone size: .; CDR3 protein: CASSPWASGIETQYF; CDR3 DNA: TGTGCCAGCAGCCCCTGGGCTAGCGGGATAGAGACCCAGTACTTC
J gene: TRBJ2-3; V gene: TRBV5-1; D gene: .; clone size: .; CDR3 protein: CASSFGPGDTQYF; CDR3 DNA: TGCGCCAGCAGCTTTGGCCCTGGAGATACGCAGTATTTT
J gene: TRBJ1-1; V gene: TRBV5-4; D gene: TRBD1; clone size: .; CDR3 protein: CASSRPDRFNTEAFF; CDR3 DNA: TGTGCCAGCAGCCGGCCGGACAGGTTCAACACTGAAGCTTTCTTT